The entry below gives a single T cell receptor (beta chain) sequence along with its context. Its antigen is unidentified. Clones were read by immunoSEQ multiplex PCR, and TCRdb kept only the in-frame ones, dropping some. The sample includes around 27,000 clones, more than 80% seen only once; the top ten take 0.35%. Germline V gene lookup returns CDR1 MNHEY and CDR2 SVGAGI. V shed 3 bases and J 9 bases; nucleotides not matched to a gene: 13. This CDR3 is 15 amino acids long. These data belong to a study of PD-1 blockade in classical Hodgkin lymphoma. Study-wide results and caveats: Reports indicated that newly diagnosed patients had lower baseline TCR diversity than healthy donors did.

Time point of the sample: newly diagnosed, previously untreated cHL patient sample. The study purified CD4+ T cells from thawed PBMCs using magnetic negative selection. A comparison was provided by newly diagnosed, untreated classical Hodgkin lymphoma PBMCs. The TCR originated in a human donor with classical Hodgkin lymphoma. Sequencing input: CD4+ T cells from blood. The chain uses TRBV6-5 and TRBJ1-1, with 7 bases lining up with TRBD1. For the CDR3, the DNA is TGTGCCAGCAGTTATTCCGGGACAGTAACACTTCAAGCTTTCTTT. It is translated as CASSYSGTVTLQAFF.